This T cell receptor (beta chain) was recorded in a study of control samples from healthy donors and cancer patients. This CDR3 comprises 15 residues. Per the germline V gene, CDR1 is MNHEY and CDR2 is SVGAGI. Unmatched junction bases numbered 9, after V lost 6 bases and J lost 1 base. The method was immunoSEQ multiplex PCR; TCRdb's version includes in-frame clones alone and lacks a portion of them. The sample includes 140,000 or so clones, 91% seen only once; the top ten take roughly 3.1%. The chain is built from TRBV6-5 and TRBJ2-7; TRBD2 aligns across 7 bases. Sequencing was carried out using blood. The TCR originated in a man under 40 in good health. The CDR3 sequence: CASSDGRGGSYEQYF. The DNA of the CDR3 is TGTGCCAGCAGCGATGGACGGGGAGGGTCCTACGAGCAGTACTTC.